The entry below describes one T cell receptor (beta chain). Its target is not known. This entry belongs to a study of cytomegalovirus exposure and HLA in healthy donors. Study details: Researchers found that about 82% of 398 genotyped donors fell within the Caucasian-associated ancestry cluster.

The germline CDR1 and CDR2 sequences are MDHEN and SYDVKM. V was cut by 6 bases and J by 0 bases, with 21 bases left in between. The CDR3 is made up of 18 amino acids. Study-wide points: Most TCR sequences were uncommon, yet certain public TCRs appeared in many donors. Prior analysis indicated that the majority of TCR beta V segments exhibited productivity approximately 87% or approximately 30% of the time. A later analysis reportedly found fewer N-insertions in an Asian-associated ancestry cluster than the approximately 700-donor mean.

PCR primers comprised 60 Vbeta and 13 Jbeta primers. TCRdb's table, derived via immunoSEQ multiplex PCR, lists solely in-frame clones and lacks some. Of 40,000 or so clones in the sample, 87% were seen once. The sequencing input was PBMCs. V is TRBV28 and J is TRBJ2-4; D might be TRBD1 (6 bases). The receptor comes from a woman aged 40 to 50 in good health and CMV-seropositive. The CDR3 DNA follows: TGTGCCAGCAGCCTTGACCCCCGGACAGCTCTAGCCAAAAACATTCAGTACTTC. It is translated as CASSLDPRTALAKNIQYF.